This T cell receptor (beta chain) was identified during a study of T cell responses to AZD1222 COVID-19 vaccine. Broader study findings: Donors were mostly white British, more females; clonal diversity possibly underestimated.

The germline gives CDR1 SEHNR, CDR2 FQNEAQ (reference sequence). The CDR3 has 14 amino acids. V lost 3 bases, J lost 4 bases, and 12 bases lay in between. The repertoire was sequenced with immunoSEQ multiplex PCR; TCRdb's copy has only in-frame clones and lacks some. The sample has 26,000 or so clones; 92% are singletons. Worth noting for this clone: The antigen is undetermined.

This TCR was sampled from an adult who received the AZD1222 COVID-19 vaccine. The source material was peripheral blood, sampled 28 days after the second AZD1222 dose. The chain is built from TRBV7-9 and TRBJ1-1; D uncertain. CDR3 in amino acids: CASSFTSLSTEAFF. CDR3 nucleotides: TGTGCCAGCAGCTTCACCAGTTTGAGCACTGAAGCTTTCTTT.